The clone carrying this T cell receptor beta chain has ten or more counts. Its specificity is not known. This entry comes from a study of T-cell reconstitution after alpha-beta-depleted transplantation in children. Study results and caveats: Among T cells one year after transplant, newly produced cells accounted for most counts and diversity.

Unique molecular identifiers were incorporated during preparation of the TCRbeta library. TCRdb passed the PCR reads through MiXCR, listing each CDR3 protein once. The sample holds approximately 300,000 distinct CDR3 sequences, about 9.5% seen once. The CDR3 spans 17 residues. Per the germline V gene, CDR1 is LGHNA and CDR2 is YSLEER. The V segment lost 0 bases and the J segment 4 bases; nucleotides outside the gene matches: 8. The sequencing here drew on PBMCs, taken before TCRalphabeta/CD19-depleted stem cell transplant. The TCR comes from a boy younger than two with acute myeloid leukemia, due to receive a stem cell transplant. The chain is built from TRBV4-3 and TRBJ2-1; 8 nucleotides line up with TRBD2. The CDR3 DNA is TGCGCCAGCAGCCAAGATCATGGACTAGCCGTTTACAATGAGCAGTTCTTC. Its translation: CASSQDHGLAVYNEQFF.